Listed below are T cell receptor beta chains from one sample, sequenced in a study of T cells after yellow fever vaccination. MiXCR, run by TCRdb on the 5' RACE reads, gives a single entry per CDR3 protein. The repertoire holds 300,000 to 350,000 distinct CDR3 sequences, with roughly 8.3% as singletons. The sample consisted of PBMCs, taken roughly seven weeks after the first yellow fever vaccination. Receptors originate from a man between 18 and 29 years old who received the YFV17D yellow fever vaccine. Both conserved end residues are part of each CDR3. A D gene is named only where the DNA matches it firmly. Only part of the rows carry a size: once, few, many, or a class if the clone is expanded.

v_gene,j_gene,d_gene,abundance,CDR3nt,CDR3aa
TRBV6-2/TRBV6-3,TRBJ2-5,.,.,TGTGCCAGCAGTCCCAGGACCGTCCAGTACTTC,CASSPRTVQYF
TRBV11-1,TRBJ2-7,.,.,TGTGCCAGCAGCTTAGGGAGAGGAACAGGGCCCTTCCTCTACGAGCAGTACTTC,CASSLGRGTGPFLYEQYF
TRBV4-1,TRBJ1-1,.,few,TGCGCCAGCAGCCACCAGGGAAACACTGAAGCTTTCTTT,CASSHQGNTEAFF
TRBV18,TRBJ2-3,.,few,TGTGCCAGCTCACAACAGGGCACCGGCACAGATACGCAGTATTTT,CASSQQGTGTDTQYF
TRBV12-1,TRBJ2-3,.,.,TGTGCCAGCAGTCCTACCCGAGGAGCCGGAGATACGCAGTATTTT,CASSPTRGAGDTQYF
TRBV7-2,TRBJ2-3,.,few,TGTGCCAGCAGCCCGACCAGGTGGACGGATACGCAGTATTTT,CASSPTRWTDTQYF
TRBV12-3/TRBV12-4,TRBJ2-1,TRBD2,few,TGTGCCAGCAGTCTCCTTATTATACCGGGACTAGCGGGGGGGCACTCTGAGCAGTTCTTC,CASSLLIIPGLAGGHSEQFF
TRBV4-3,TRBJ2-5,TRBD1,few,TGCGCCAGCAGCCAAGATCCGGACAGGGGGGAGACCCAGTACTTC,CASSQDPDRGETQYF
TRBV30,TRBJ2-4,TRBD2,few,TGTGCCTGGAGTGGCGGGGGGGTAGACATTCAGTACTTC,CAWSGGGVDIQYF
TRBV4-3,TRBJ2-6,.,.,TGCGCCAGCAGCCGTTTAGCTGGGGCCAACGTCCTGACTTTC,CASSRLAGANVLTF
TRBV14,TRBJ1-2,.,many,TGTGCCAGCAGCCGGACTCTAGGGTTAAGTGGCTACACCTTC,CASSRTLGLSGYTF
TRBV4-2,TRBJ2-3,.,.,TGTGCCAGCAGCCAAGAGTCGGAGCCAGATACGCAGTATTTT,CASSQESEPDTQYF
TRBV20-1,TRBJ2-3,.,.,TGCAGTGCTCCCCGGGGGTCTAGCACAGATACGCAGTATTTT,CSAPRGSSTDTQYF
TRBV12-3/TRBV12-4,TRBJ2-1,.,.,TGTGCCAGCAGTTGGCATAGCCCAAATGAGCGGTTCTTC,CASSWHSPNERFF
TRBV2,TRBJ2-3,.,many,TGTGCCAGCAGTGACGGAAACCCGGGCACGCAGTATTTT,CASSDGNPGTQYF
TRBV19,TRBJ2-7,TRBD1,.,TGTGCCAGTAGTCAAGGGACAGGGATCTCATACGAGCAGTACTTC,CASSQGTGISYEQYF
TRBV20-1,TRBJ2-3,.,few,TGCAGTGCAAGGACGTTAGAAGATACGCAGTATTTT,CSARTLEDTQYF
TRBV27,TRBJ1-5,.,.,TGTGCCAGCAGTTTATCCCCAGGGTACCAGCCCCAGCATTTT,CASSLSPGYQPQHF
TRBV7-8,TRBJ2-3,TRBD2,many,TGTGCCAGCAGCTTAGCGCTAGGGACTAGCGGGGGCCCATTAGCAGATACGCAGTATTTT,CASSLALGTSGGPLADTQYF
TRBV5-1,TRBJ2-1,.,few,TGCGCCAGCAGCAGGGCCCGGGTAGGGGCCTACAATGAGCAGTTCTTC,CASSRARVGAYNEQFF
TRBV20-1,TRBJ1-3,.,few,TGCAGTGCGCAGACAGGCTCTGGAAACACCATATATTTT,CSAQTGSGNTIYF
TRBV7-2,TRBJ2-2,.,.,TGTGCCAGCAGCTCTACTCTTGGGACCGGGGAGCTGTTTTTT,CASSSTLGTGELFF
TRBV7-8,TRBJ1-4,TRBD1,.,TGTGCCAGCCTGGGGGGACAGAGATTTGCAACTAATGAAAAACTGTTTTTT,CASLGGQRFATNEKLFF
TRBV18,TRBJ2-7,.,many,TGTGCCAGCTCACCTACGGGGTACGAGGAGCAGTACTTC,CASSPTGYEEQYF
TRBV7-9,TRBJ2-2,TRBD2,few,TGTGCCAGCAACAGGGGACTAGCGGGGGTCACCGGGGAGCTGTTTTTT,CASNRGLAGVTGELFF
TRBV6-1,TRBJ1-2,TRBD1,few,TGTGCCAGCAGGCGACAGGGAACTAACTATGGCTACACCTTC,CASRRQGTNYGYTF
TRBV5-6,TRBJ2-3,.,few,TGTGCCAGCAGCTGGGGGGCAGATACGCAGTATTTT,CASSWGADTQYF
TRBV5-1,TRBJ2-5,TRBD1,.,TGCGCCAGCAGCTACGGACAGGGAAGTCTAGAGACCCAGTACTTC,CASSYGQGSLETQYF
TRBV7-2,TRBJ1-1,.,.,TGTGCCAGCAGCTCCTCGCTGGATAGGAACACTGAAGCTTTCTTT,CASSSSLDRNTEAFF
TRBV5-1,TRBJ2-1,.,many,TGCGCCAGCAGCTTGGGTCTAGCAGGGATAAATGAGCAGTTCTTC,CASSLGLAGINEQFF
TRBV9,TRBJ2-5,.,few,TGTGCCAGCGGGAGGGGGGCAAATCCACAAGAGACCCAGTACTTC,CASGRGANPQETQYF
TRBV3-1,TRBJ1-2,.,.,TGTGCCAGCAGCCCTAGGGACTGGAGGAGGGGAGCGGATCTGAACTATGGCTACACCTTC,CASSPRDWRRGADLNYGYTF
TRBV21-1,TRBJ1-5,.,.,TGTGCCAGCAGCAAAACCATTACAACATGTACAAGCAATCAGCCCCAGCATTTT,CASSKTITTCTSNQPQHF
TRBV29-1,TRBJ2-5,TRBD2,.,TGCAGCGTTGATAGCGGGGGAAGTGGGACCCAGTACTTC,CSVDSGGSGTQYF
TRBV7-2,TRBJ2-3,.,.,TGTGCCAGCAGGAGGGACATCCCAACAGATACGCAGTATTTT,CASRRDIPTDTQYF
TRBV7-6,TRBJ1-5,.,many,TGTGCCAGCAGCTTATCAGGGGTAAATCAGCCCCAGCATTTT,CASSLSGVNQPQHF
TRBV6-1,TRBJ2-5,.,.,TGTGCCAGCAGTCCACTCCCCTCCCGAGGGTACCAAGAGACCCAGTACTTC,CASSPLPSRGYQETQYF
TRBV3-1,TRBJ2-5,.,few,TGTGCCAGCAGCCAAGCGAGAGAGACCCAGTACTTC,CASSQARETQYF
TRBV27,TRBJ2-5,TRBD1,.,TGTGCCAGCAGTTTCCTCGGACAGGGGGAGACCCAGTACTTC,CASSFLGQGETQYF
TRBV7-2,TRBJ2-1,TRBD2,few,TGTGCCAGCAGCCGACTAGCGGGTGATACCTACAATGAGCAGTTCTTC,CASSRLAGDTYNEQFF
TRBV12-3/TRBV12-4,TRBJ1-4,TRBD1,.,TGTGCCAGCAGTGGACAGGGGAGTGCTAATGAAAAACTGTTTTTT,CASSGQGSANEKLFF
TRBV9,TRBJ2-1,.,.,TGTGCCAGCAGCCGCCAGGGGCAGGAGGATGAGCAGTTCTTC,CASSRQGQEDEQFF
TRBV7-2,TRBJ2-7,.,.,TGTGCCAGCAGCTTATGGCAGGGGGAGGCCTTAAACGAGCAGTACTTC,CASSLWQGEALNEQYF
TRBV30,TRBJ2-5,.,few,TGTGCCTGGAGTGTTGATGGGGAGACCCAGTACTTC,CAWSVDGETQYF
TRBV27,TRBJ1-2,.,few,TGTGCCACCCATTCCCAGGGGTATGGCTACACCTTC,CATHSQGYGYTF
TRBV27,TRBJ1-2,TRBD1,.,TGTGCCAGCAGTCCGATGGACAGGGGGAAGGGCTACACCTTC,CASSPMDRGKGYTF
TRBV5-1,TRBJ1-4,.,.,TGCGCCAGCAGCCTTCAGCCCGGGACCCCTGCGGAAAAACTGTTTTTT,CASSLQPGTPAEKLFF